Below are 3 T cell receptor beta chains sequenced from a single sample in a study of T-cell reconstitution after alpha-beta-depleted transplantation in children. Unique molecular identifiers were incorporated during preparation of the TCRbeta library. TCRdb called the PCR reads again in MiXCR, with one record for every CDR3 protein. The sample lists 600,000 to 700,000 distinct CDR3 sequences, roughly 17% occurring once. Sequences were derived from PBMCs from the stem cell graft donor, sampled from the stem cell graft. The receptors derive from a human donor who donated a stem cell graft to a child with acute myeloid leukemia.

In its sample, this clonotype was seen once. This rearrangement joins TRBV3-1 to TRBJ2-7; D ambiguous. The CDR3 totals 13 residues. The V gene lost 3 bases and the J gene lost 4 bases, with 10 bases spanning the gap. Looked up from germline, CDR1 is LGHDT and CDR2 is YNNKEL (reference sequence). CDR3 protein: CASSQGDWYEQYF. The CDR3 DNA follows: TGTGCCAGCAGCCAGGGTGACTGGTACGAGCAGTACTTC.

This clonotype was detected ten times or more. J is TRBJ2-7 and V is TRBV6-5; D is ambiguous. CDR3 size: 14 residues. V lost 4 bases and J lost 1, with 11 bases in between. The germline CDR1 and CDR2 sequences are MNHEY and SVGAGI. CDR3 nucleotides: TGTGCCAGCAGTTTGAGCCTCGGATCCTACGAGCAGTACTTC. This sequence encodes CASSLSLGSYEQYF.

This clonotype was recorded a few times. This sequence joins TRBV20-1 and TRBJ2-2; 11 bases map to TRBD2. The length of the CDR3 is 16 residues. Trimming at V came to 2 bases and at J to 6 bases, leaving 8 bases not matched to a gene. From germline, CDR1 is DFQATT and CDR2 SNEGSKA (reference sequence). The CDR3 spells CSARTVAGGYAGELFF. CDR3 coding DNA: TGCAGTGCTAGAACGGTAGCGGGGGGGTACGCCGGGGAGCTGTTTTTT.